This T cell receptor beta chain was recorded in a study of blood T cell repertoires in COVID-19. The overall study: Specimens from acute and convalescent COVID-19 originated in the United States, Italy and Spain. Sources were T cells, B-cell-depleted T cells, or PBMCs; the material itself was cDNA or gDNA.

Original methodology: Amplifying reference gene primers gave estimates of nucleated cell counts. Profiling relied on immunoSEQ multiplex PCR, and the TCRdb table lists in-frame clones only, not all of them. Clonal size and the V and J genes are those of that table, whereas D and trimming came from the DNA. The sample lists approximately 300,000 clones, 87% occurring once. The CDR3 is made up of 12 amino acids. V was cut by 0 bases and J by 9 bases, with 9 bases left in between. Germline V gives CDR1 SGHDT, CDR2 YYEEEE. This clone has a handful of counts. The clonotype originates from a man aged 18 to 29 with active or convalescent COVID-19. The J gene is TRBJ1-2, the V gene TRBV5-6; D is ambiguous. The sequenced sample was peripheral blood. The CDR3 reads CASSLGRVSYTF. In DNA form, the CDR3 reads TGTGCCAGCAGCTTGGGTCGGGTTAGCTACACCTTC.